The 17 T cell receptor beta chains presented below share a single source sample, sequenced in a study of cytotoxic CD8 clonotypes in ibrutinib-treated CLL. Only in-frame clones appear in the TCRdb table, and some are missing; sequencing was by immunoSEQ multiplex PCR. The sample lists some 92,000 clones; around 77% were seen once. Sample: PBMCs, taken after 24 months of ibrutinib treatment. These receptors all stem from a human donor with chronic lymphocytic leukemia.

This clone was observed once. The rearrangement links TRBV15 to TRBJ1-3; weak D call: TRBD1 (5 bases). V was trimmed by 5 bases and J by 4 bases, leaving 21 bases between them. CDR1 is LNHNV, CDR2 YYDKDF, per germline (reference sequence). The CDR3 is 17 residues long. CDR3 protein: CATSYRRGAGIGNTIYF. The CDR3 DNA is TGTGCCACCAGCTATAGACGAGGGGCAGGGATCGGAAACACCATATATTTT.

The CDR3 sequence is CASSISGLAGGNEQFF. In nucleotides, the CDR3 is TGTGCCAGTAGTATATCAGGACTAGCGGGGGGGAATGAGCAGTTCTTC. The gene calls are TRBV19 and TRBJ2-1; TRBD2 matches at 15 bases. Germline V lookup: CDR1 LNHDA, CDR2 SQIVND (reference sequence). V was clipped by 2 bases and J by 7 bases; unmatched bases: 3. The CDR3 contains 16 residues.

V and J are TRBV19 and TRBJ2-7; 9 bases are shared with TRBD2. J gave up 4 bases and V 3 bases, and 4 bases lay outside the gene matches. The germline V gene encodes CDR1 LNHDA and CDR2 SQIVND (reference sequence). There are 14 residues in the CDR3. The CDR3 nucleotides read TGTGCCAGTAGTATTTTAGCGGGAGTGTACGAGCAGTACTTC. This codes for CASSILAGVYEQYF.

The chain links TRBV5-6 to TRBJ1-3; 7 bases are a match to TRBD1. V shed 6 bases, J shed 0 bases, and the junction held 9 bases outside the gene matches. The CDR3 length is 16 residues. The germline CDR1 and CDR2 sequences are SGHDT and YYEEEE. Here the CDR3 reads CASTSTTGLSGNTIYF. DNA for the CDR3: TGTGCCAGCACCTCGACGACAGGGCTCTCTGGAAACACCATATATTTT.

This clone came up a few times. This chain joins TRBV5-1 and TRBJ1-2, with 9 nucleotides matching TRBD1. V lost 3 bases and J lost 6; bases outside the gene matches: 9. The germline V gene has CDR1 SGHRS and CDR2 YFSETQ. The CDR3 is 15 residues long. CDR3 nucleotide sequence: TGCGCCAGCAGCTCGGAAACAGGGGGCGCGAATGGCTACACCTTC. Amino acid sequence: CASSSETGGANGYTF.

The CDR3 sequence: CASSVGPAGYEQYF. The CDR3 DNA reads as TGTGCCAGCAGCGTAGGCCCGGCGGGCTACGAGCAGTACTTC. The gene calls are TRBV9 and TRBJ2-7, with a possible D match to TRBD2 (5 bases). The CDR3 length is 14 residues. From germline, CDR1 is SGDLS and CDR2 YYNGEE. With 0 bases removed from V and 3 bases from J, the gap between germline ends came to 10 bases.

The chain couples TRBV7-2 to TRBJ2-3; 11 nucleotides align to TRBD2. This CDR3 has 15 residues. The germline CDR1 and CDR2 sequences are SGHTA and FQGNSA. V trimming: 5 bases; J trimming: 4 bases; junction bases outside the gene matches: 5. The CDR3 here is CASSISGGASDTQYF. CDR3 nucleotide sequence: TGTGCCAGCAGCATTAGCGGGGGGGCATCAGATACGCAGTATTTT.

The V gene is TRBV5-4, the J gene TRBJ2-7, with 8 positions matching TRBD1. CDR1 SGHNT and CDR2 YYREEE come from the germline V gene (reference sequence). This CDR3 contains 15 residues. The junction had 7 bases not matched to a gene; V was cut back by 4 bases and J by 1 base. CDR3 sequence (DNA): TGTGCCAGCAGCCTTCAGGGGGCACTTTCCTACGAGCAGTACTTC. It is translated as CASSLQGALSYEQYF.

Here the CDR3 DNA reads TGCGCCATACTGTCCGGACAGCAGCCTTCCTACGAGCAGTACTTC. It encodes CAILSGQQPSYEQYF. The rearrangement links TRBV5-1 to TRBJ2-7, with D possibly matching TRBD1 (6 bases). The CDR3 length is 15 residues. Germline V CDR1 and CDR2: SGHRS, YFSETQ. Deletions cut 9 bases from V and 1 base from J, with 20 bases between.

The table lists this clone with a count of one. The chain has TRBV28 and TRBJ2-1, with 9 bases fitting TRBD2. CDR1 and CDR2 from the germline V gene are MDHEN and SYDVKM. This CDR3 is 17 amino acids long. Germline trimming cut 4 bases from V and 4 bases from J; bases unmatched to any gene: 11. For the CDR3, the DNA is TGTGCCAGCAGTTCCCGTCTGGCGGGAGGGCCTTACAATGAGCAGTTCTTC. This translates into CASSSRLAGGPYNEQFF. The complete variable domain, with remaining parts taken from reference TRBV28 and TRBJ2-1, reads DVKVTQSSRYLVKRTGEKVFLECVQDMDHENMFWYRQDPGLGLRLIYFSYDVKMKEKGDIPEGYSVSREKKERFSLILESASTNQTSMYLCASSSRLAGGPYNEQFFGPGTRLTVL.

V and J are TRBV4-2 and TRBJ1-3; unclear D gene. The germline gives CDR1 LGHNA, CDR2 YNFKEQ. The CDR3 totals 15 residues. V lost 1 base, J lost 2 bases, and 9 bases lay in between. The CDR3 sequence: CASSQGEGAGNTIYF. CDR3 DNA: TGTGCCAGCAGCCAAGGGGAAGGAGCTGGAAACACCATATATTTT.

V and J are TRBV28 and TRBJ2-1; TRBD2 agrees at 9 bases. The germline V gene encodes CDR1 MDHEN and CDR2 SYDVKM. There are 15 residues in the CDR3. V dropped 2 bases and J dropped 8; count of bases not matched to a gene: 7. In nucleotides, the CDR3 is TGTGCCAGCAGTTTAGCGGGAGGGCCATTGGATGAGCAGTTCTTC. Amino acid sequence: CASSLAGGPLDEQFF.

Only one count was recorded for this clone. This chain uses TRBV7-3 with TRBJ1-1; no reliable D call. This CDR3 has 13 amino acids. Trimming left V 2 bases short and J 1 base short, with 5 bases between. Germline CDR1 SGHTA, CDR2 FQGTGA. CDR3: CASSLGTNTEAFF. The CDR3 nucleotides read TGTGCCAGCAGCTTAGGTACGAACACTGAAGCTTTCTTT.

The V call is TRBV5-6, the J call TRBJ2-1, with 9 positions matching TRBD1. Trimming removed 2 bases from V and 9 bases from J; junction bases left unmatched: 3. CDR1 and CDR2 from the germline V gene are SGHDT and YYEEEE. This CDR3 contains 13 residues. The CDR3 DNA follows: TGTGCCAGCAGCTTTACAGGGGGCGGTGAGCAGTTCTTC. Its protein product is CASSFTGGGEQFF.

J is TRBJ2-3 and V is TRBV5-6; D tentatively fits TRBD1 or TRBD2 (6 bases each). V shed 1 base and J shed 5 bases, with 11 bases lying between them. This CDR3 is 14 amino acids long. CDR1 and CDR2 from the germline V gene are SGHDT and YYEEEE. The CDR3 loop reads CASSLYGGIDTQYF. The DNA for the CDR3 is TGTGCCAGCAGCTTGTACGGGGGCATAGATACGCAGTATTTT.

V gene TRBV2 combines with J gene TRBJ2-7, with D unresolved. Trimming stripped 1 base from V and 12 bases from J, with 13 bases between. CDR1 and CDR2 (germline): SNHLY, FYNNEI. This CDR3 has 12 amino acids. Here the CDR3 reads CASSEGPFKTYF. The CDR3 nucleotides read TGTGCCAGCAGTGAAGGACCCTTCAAGACGTACTTC.

In DNA form, the CDR3 reads TGTGCCAGCAGCTTTCGGAAGACCCAGTACTTC. This encodes CASSFRKTQYF. This sequence joins TRBV5-6 and TRBJ2-5; no clear D. Trimming left V 2 bases short and J 6 bases short, with 5 bases between. The CDR3 runs 11 residues. Germline values: CDR1 SGHDT, CDR2 YYEEEE.